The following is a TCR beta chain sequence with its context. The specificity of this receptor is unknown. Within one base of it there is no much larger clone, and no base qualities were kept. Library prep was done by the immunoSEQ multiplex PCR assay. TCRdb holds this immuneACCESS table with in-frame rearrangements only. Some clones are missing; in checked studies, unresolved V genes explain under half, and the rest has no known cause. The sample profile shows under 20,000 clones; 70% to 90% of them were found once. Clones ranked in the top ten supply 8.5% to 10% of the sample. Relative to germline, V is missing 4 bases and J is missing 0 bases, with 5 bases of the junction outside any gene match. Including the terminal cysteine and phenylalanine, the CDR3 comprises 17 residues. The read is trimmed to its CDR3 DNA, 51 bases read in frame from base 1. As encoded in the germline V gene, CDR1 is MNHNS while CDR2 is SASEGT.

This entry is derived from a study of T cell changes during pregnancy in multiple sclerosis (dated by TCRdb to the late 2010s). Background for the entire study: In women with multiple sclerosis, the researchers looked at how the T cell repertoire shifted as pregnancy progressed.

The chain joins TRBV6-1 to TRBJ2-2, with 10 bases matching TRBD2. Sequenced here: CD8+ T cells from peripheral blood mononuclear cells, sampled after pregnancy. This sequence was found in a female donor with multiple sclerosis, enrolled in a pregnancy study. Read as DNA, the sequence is TGTGCCAGCAGTGGGCTAGCGGGAGCGTCGAACACCGGGGAGCTGTTTTTT. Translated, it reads CASSGLAGASNTGELFF.